This is a list of T cell receptor beta chains from one sample in a study of blood T cell repertoires in COVID-19. Measured with immunoSEQ multiplex PCR; TCRdb has only the in-frame clones, and not every one. Altogether over 130,000 clones are present, approximately 90% being singletons, with the ten largest covering more than 9.5%. The sequencing input was peripheral blood. Receptors originate from an elderly woman with acute or convalescent COVID-19. The CDR3 runs from the conserved cysteine through the conserved F or W. A D gene is named only where the DNA matches it firmly. Part of the rows lack a size; the others show once, few, many or a class for expanded clones.

TRBD2	TRBV4-2	.	TRBJ2-2	TGTGCCAGCAGCCAAGGGGGCGGGGGGACGGTCGGGGAGCTGTTTTTT	CASSQGGGGTVGELFF
.	TRBV5-1	.	TRBJ1-2	TGCGCCAGCAGCTTACAGGACGGTAACTATGGCTACACCTTC	CASSLQDGNYGYTF
.	TRBV13	.	TRBJ1-5	TGTGCCAGCAGCTTAGGGCGGGGAGCGGGTCAGCCCCAGCATTTT	CASSLGRGAGQPQHF
TRBD1	TRBV5-1	.	TRBJ2-1	TGCGCCAGCAGCTATGGCGGGACAGGATACAATGAGCAGTTCTTC	CASSYGGTGYNEQFF
.	TRBV3-1/TRBV3-2	.	TRBJ1-3	TGTGCCAGCAGCCAAGATGTGACAGTAGGTGGAAACACCATATATTTT	CASSQDVTVGGNTIYF
TRBD1	TRBV5-6	.	TRBJ1-1	TGTGCCAGCAGCTTTACCCCCGGGACAGGGAACACTGAAGCTTTCTTT	CASSFTPGTGNTEAFF
TRBD2	TRBV18	.	TRBJ2-7	TGTGCCAGCTCACAACCCGGGACTAGGTACGAGCAGTACTTC	CASSQPGTRYEQYF
.	TRBV15	.	TRBJ2-7	TGTGCCACCAGCAGAGACAGGGAAAGCTCCTACGAGCAGTACTTC	CATSRDRESSYEQYF
TRBD1	TRBV5-1	.	TRBJ2-1	TGCGCCAGCAGCGTAGGACAGGGAGACGGCAATGAGCAGTTCTTC	CASSVGQGDGNEQFF
TRBD1	TRBV30	.	TRBJ1-5	TGTGCCTGGAGTGCTGGGACAGGGGAATATCAGCCCCAGCATTTT	CAWSAGTGEYQPQHF
TRBD1	TRBV30	.	TRBJ1-1	TGTGCCTGGAGGGGGGACAGGGTAATTATGAACACTGAAGCTTTCTTT	CAWRGDRVIMNTEAFF
.	TRBV5-1	.	TRBJ1-1	TGCGCCAGCAGCTTGCACAGGGAGAACACTGAAGCTTTCTTT	CASSLHRENTEAFF
TRBD1	TRBV30	.	TRBJ1-2	TGTGCCTGGAGAGGACAGGGAAGAGGGAATGGCTACACCTTC	CAWRGQGRGNGYTF
TRBD2	TRBV7-8	.	TRBJ2-3	TGTGCCAGCAGCTTAAGAGCGGGGCCAGATACGCAGTATTTT	CASSLRAGPDTQYF
TRBD1	TRBV6-2/TRBV6-3	.	TRBJ1-2	TGTGCCAGCAGTTATCCGGGACAGGGGCTCCGGGGCGGCTACACCTTC	CASSYPGQGLRGGYTF
.	TRBV6-1	few	TRBJ1-2	TGTGCCAGCAGTGAAAGCCTCTATGGCTACACCTTC	CASSESLYGYTF
.	TRBV10-1	once	TRBJ2-2	TGCGCCAGCAGTGGGACAGCCACCGGGGAGCTGTTTTTT	CASSGTATGELFF
.	TRBV2	.	TRBJ1-1	TGTGCCAGCAGTGGGGACATAAACACTGAAGCTTTCTTT	CASSGDINTEAFF
TRBD2	TRBV7-9	once	TRBJ2-1	TGTGCCAGCAGCGTGGGACTAGCGATTTACAATGAGCAGTTCTTC	CASSVGLAIYNEQFF
TRBD1	TRBV6-5	once	TRBJ1-1	TGTGCCAGCAGCCCCTGGACAGGGAGGAACACTGAAGCTTTCTTT	CASSPWTGRNTEAFF
.	TRBV11-2	once	TRBJ2-3	TGTGCCAGCAGCTTAGCCGGGGAGGATACGCAGTATTTT	CASSLAGEDTQYF
.	TRBV7-2	once	TRBJ2-1	TGTGCCAGCAGCTTACTCGGGGGGCTAACGTACAATGAGCAGTTCTTC	CASSLLGGLTYNEQFF
.	TRBV12-3/TRBV12-4	once	TRBJ2-2	TGTGCCAGCACCTTCACCGGGGAGCTGTTTTTT	CASTFTGELFF
.	TRBV10-3	.	TRBJ1-5	TGTGCCATCAGTGAGTCACAGGCAGGGGATCAGCCCCAGCATTTT	CAISESQAGDQPQHF
TRBD1	TRBV7-3	.	TRBJ2-1	TGTGCCAGCAGCTTAAACCCGCCGGGACAGAGCTCCTACAATGAGCAGTTCTTC	CASSLNPPGQSSYNEQFF
TRBD2	TRBV7-8	.	TRBJ2-2	TGTGCCAGCAGCTTCCCCGGCGGGGGGAGCACCGGGGAGCTGTTTTTT	CASSFPGGGSTGELFF
TRBD2	TRBV3-1/TRBV3-2	few	TRBJ2-2	TGTGCCAGCAGCCAGGCCGGGGGGTCCGGGGAGCTGTTTTTT	CASSQAGGSGELFF
.	TRBV7-2	.	TRBJ2-2	TGTGCCAGCAGCTTATATCAGGGCCCCGGGGAGCTGTTTTTT	CASSLYQGPGELFF
TRBD2	TRBV5-4	.	TRBJ2-1	TGTGCCAGCAGCTTGGGACTAGCGGTGGGTTGGTCCTACAATGAGCAGTTCTTC	CASSLGLAVGWSYNEQFF
.	TRBV5-1	.	TRBJ2-3	TGCGCCAGCAGCTTGAGACGGAGTCCCGATGGGGATACGCAGTATTTT	CASSLRRSPDGDTQYF
TRBD1	TRBV18	.	TRBJ1-5	TGTGCCAGCTCACCGGGACAGGGCTATCAGCCCCAGCATTTT	CASSPGQGYQPQHF
.	TRBV3-1/TRBV3-2	.	TRBJ2-7	TGTGCCAGCAGCCAAGATCCCACCCTGAGGAGCTACGAGCAGTACTTC	CASSQDPTLRSYEQYF
.	TRBV25-1	once	TRBJ1-2	TGTGCCAGCAGTGAGGCAGCTAACTATGGCTACACCTTC	CASSEAANYGYTF
TRBD1	TRBV7-2	.	TRBJ1-5	TGTGCCAGCAGCTTATTACCGGGACAGCATCAGCCCCAGCATTTT	CASSLLPGQHQPQHF
TRBD1	TRBV7-3	.	TRBJ2-2	TGTGCCAGCAGTTCCGGACCCGGGACAGGACACACCGGGGAGCTGTTTTTT	CASSSGPGTGHTGELFF
.	TRBV6-5	.	TRBJ1-2	TGTGCCAGCACTAGAGCGGGGTCGGACTATGGCTACACCTTC	CASTRAGSDYGYTF
.	TRBV7-2	.	TRBJ1-2	TGTGCCAGCAGCTTAGACAGGGCAAGGGCGTGGAACTATGGCTACACCTTC	CASSLDRARAWNYGYTF
TRBD1	TRBV5-4	.	TRBJ1-2	TGTGCCAGCAGCACGTGGGGGGACAGGGGTTATTTTTATGGCTACACCTTC	CASSTWGDRGYFYGYTF
.	TRBV18	.	TRBJ1-2	TGTGCCAGCTCACCGGACAGAAACTATGGCTACACCTTC	CASSPDRNYGYTF